This TCR beta chain was observed in a study of CD8 T cells in ankylosing spondylitis. TCRdb re-analysed the 5' RACE reads in MiXCR, keeping a single row per CDR3 protein. The sample lists 350,000 or so distinct CDR3 sequences, roughly 14% seen once, with around 1% in the top ten. This clonotype was counted ten times or more. This CDR3 contains 11 residues. The germline V gene has CDR1 SGHTA and CDR2 FQGNSA. Trimming pared 5 bases from V and 6 bases from J, leaving 5 bases between. The rearrangement joins TRBV7-2 to TRBJ2-1, with D unclear. The source material was blood, either unsorted or a sorted T cell fraction (not recorded which). The sequence was collected from a male donor with ankylosing spondylitis or in good health (not recorded which). The CDR3 DNA sequence: TGTGCCAGCAGCGCTGCCAATGAGCAGTTCTTC. Translated: CASSAANEQFF.